The entry that follows covers one T cell receptor beta chain sequence. The V end was cut by 3 bases, the J end by 3 bases, with 12 bases between. The CDR3 spans 15 residues. CDR1 is SGHAT, CDR2 FQNNGV, per germline. This sample was included in a study of blood T cell repertoires in COVID-19. Study as a whole: Sources were T cells, B-cell-depleted T cells, or PBMCs; the material itself was cDNA or gDNA.

As handled by the study authors: Nucleated cell counts were estimated from reference gene primer amplification. Some clones are missing from TCRdb's copy, which holds only in-frame ones; the method was immunoSEQ multiplex PCR. The V and J calls and clone size come from that table; D and trimming were worked out from the DNA. The data contain 95,000 to 150,000 clones, about four fifths of them singletons. The gene calls are TRBV11-2 and TRBJ2-1; possibly TRBD1 for D (5 bases). The TCR sequence derives from a man in his 60s with active or convalescent COVID-19. The sample was peripheral blood. The CDR3 here is CASSFGLGVYNEQFF. In DNA form, the CDR3 reads TGTGCCAGCAGCTTCGGCCTAGGGGTCTACAATGAGCAGTTCTTC. The full variable domain, with the rest looked up from reference TRBV11-2 and TRBJ2-1, is EAGVAQSPRYKIIEKRQSVAFWCNPISGHATLYWYQQILGQGPKLLIQFQNNGVVDDSQLPKDRFSAERLKGVDSTLKIQPAKLEDSAVYLCASSFGLGVYNEQFFGPGTRLTVL.